This note documents a single TCR beta chain sequence. Per germline, CDR1 MNHEY and CDR2 SVGAGI. The CDR3 has 13 residues. With 9 bases clipped from V and 3 bases from J, the junction kept 5 bases outside the gene matches. The sample belongs to a study of blood T cell repertoires in COVID-19. Looking at the study overall: The analysed material was cDNA or gDNA that came from T cells, B-cell-depleted T cells, or PBMCs.

Method: immunoSEQ multiplex PCR; TCRdb's copy keeps in-frame clones and lacks some. The sample has roughly 49,000 clones, roughly 84% seen once; the top ten hold 5.5% to 7.5%. This chain links TRBV6-5 with TRBJ2-7; 10 nucleotides align to TRBD2. The sequence came from a man between 50 and 59 years old with active COVID-19. The sample comprised peripheral blood. CDR3 region: CASKERGGYEQYF. The CDR3 nucleotides are TGTGCCAGTAAAGAGCGGGGGGGCTACGAGCAGTACTTC.